This is a list of T cell receptor beta chains from one sample in a study of early T cells in non-severe SARS-CoV-2 infection. In TCRdb, the 5' RACE reads were re-called with MiXCR into one record per CDR3 protein. The sample lists 70,000 or so distinct CDR3 sequences; 10% were seen once. The sequencing here drew on whole blood, taken at baseline. All receptors derive from an adult who was a healthcare worker with PCR-confirmed SARS-CoV-2 infection or an uninfected control (not recorded which). Both conserved end residues are part of each CDR3. Fields, in order: clone size, V gene, D gene, J gene, CDR3 DNA, CDR3 protein. The D gene is left open where the match is weak. Size values are once, few and many counts, or a class for expanded clones, and some rows have none.

few	TRBV2	NA	TRBJ1-6	TGTGCCAGCAGTAAGAGTATTGGAGGTAATTCACCCCTCCACTTT	CASSKSIGGNSPLHF
few	TRBV2	TRBD1	TRBJ1-2	TGTGCCAGCTTCCGGGACAGGGATAACTATGGCTACACCTTC	CASFRDRDNYGYTF
NA	TRBV19	NA	TRBJ2-1	TGTGCCAGTAGTATAGAATGGAGCGGCGTCTACAATGAGCAGTTCTTC	CASSIEWSGVYNEQFF
few	TRBV12-3/TRBV12-4	TRBD1	TRBJ2-7	TGTGCCAGCAGTTTGGGGACAGGGGGCATCTACGAGCAGTACTTC	CASSLGTGGIYEQYF
NA	TRBV30	TRBD1	TRBJ2-2	TGTGCCTGGAGTGTACACGGCAGGGGGCTCACCGGGGAGCTGTTTTTT	CAWSVHGRGLTGELFF
many	TRBV7-7	TRBD2	TRBJ2-1	TGTGCCAGCAGCCCCTCACTAGCGGGGGCCTACAATGAGCAGTTCTTC	CASSPSLAGAYNEQFF
NA	TRBV7-2	TRBD1	TRBJ1-5	TGTGCCAGCAGCTCTACCCGAGACAGGGGCGCGGATCAGCCCCAGCATTTT	CASSSTRDRGADQPQHF
few	TRBV2	NA	TRBJ2-4	TGTGCCAGCACCCAGGGAGGGGGGGGAGCCAAAAACATTCAGTACTTC	CASTQGGGGAKNIQYF
few	TRBV2	NA	TRBJ1-1	TGTGCCAGCGAGGGGGGCAACACTGAAGCTTTCTTT	CASEGGNTEAFF
NA	TRBV5-4	NA	TRBJ1-3	TGTGCCAGCAGCGACGATAAGGACAGTCGGAGCACCATATATTTT	CASSDDKDSRSTIYF
NA	TRBV7-9	TRBD1	TRBJ2-2	TGTGCCAGCAGCTTAGAGGCCAGGGGGCCGGACACCGGGGAGCTGTTTTTT	CASSLEARGPDTGELFF
many	TRBV28	TRBD2	TRBJ2-3	TGTGCCAGCAGCTATGTGGGTAGCGGGGGGGCGGATACGCAGTATTTT	CASSYVGSGGADTQYF
many	TRBV19	NA	TRBJ1-4	TGTGCCAGTAGTATGAGAGGGGCTAATGAAAAACTGTTTTTT	CASSMRGANEKLFF
many	TRBV15	NA	TRBJ1-1	TGTGCCACCAGCACAGGGGTTCGGACTGAAGCTTTCTTT	CATSTGVRTEAFF
few	TRBV7-6	NA	TRBJ1-1	TGTGCCAGCAGCTTAGGGACAGCCATCAAGGGGACTGAAGCTTTCTTT	CASSLGTAIKGTEAFF
few	TRBV7-9	NA	TRBJ2-2	TGTGCCAGCAGCCCTGCAAGCACCGGGGAGCTGTTTTTT	CASSPASTGELFF
few	TRBV7-2	TRBD1	TRBJ1-3	TGTGCCAGCAGCTTAGGCGGACAGGGCGTCGGAAACACCATATATTTT	CASSLGGQGVGNTIYF
NA	TRBV24-1	NA	TRBJ2-1	TGTGCCACCAGTGATTTGGTGACCGGGGGTTACAATGAGCAGTTCTTC	CATSDLVTGGYNEQFF
few	TRBV19	TRBD1	TRBJ1-4	TGTGCCAGTAGTATCGACAGGGATAATGAAAAACTGTTTTTT	CASSIDRDNEKLFF
many	TRBV7-6	TRBD1	TRBJ1-1	TGTGCCAGCAGCTCAGGGGGTATGAACACTGAAGCTTTCTTT	CASSSGGMNTEAFF
NA	TRBV3-1	TRBD1	TRBJ1-4	TGTGCCAGCAGCCGCACAGGGGCCCCTAATGAAAAACTGTTTTTT	CASSRTGAPNEKLFF
few	TRBV28	NA	TRBJ2-5	TGTGCCAGCAGTTCACGGGGACCGACGGACGGACAAGAGACCCAGTACTTC	CASSSRGPTDGQETQYF
NA	TRBV10-3	NA	TRBJ2-7	TGTGCCATCAGTGATACCTACGAGCAGTACTTC	CAISDTYEQYF
few	TRBV12-3/TRBV12-4	TRBD1	TRBJ1-6	TGTGCCAGCAGCCCAGGGGGGGACTCACCCCTCCACTTT	CASSPGGDSPLHF
few	TRBV5-1	NA	TRBJ2-7	TGCGCCAGCAGCTTTTATTGGAAAGGGGAGCAGTACTTC	CASSFYWKGEQYF
NA	TRBV20-1	NA	TRBJ1-1	TGCAGTGCCGTCGAGGGGGGTACTGAAGCTTTCTTT	CSAVEGGTEAFF
NA	TRBV11-3	NA	TRBJ2-3	TGTGCCAGCAGCTTAGGCGCGGGCCGCACAGATACGCAGTATTTT	CASSLGAGRTDTQYF
many	TRBV12-3/TRBV12-4	NA	TRBJ1-5	TGTGCCAGCAGTTTCGGGGGCCCCAATCAGCCCCAGCATTTT	CASSFGGPNQPQHF
NA	TRBV27	NA	TRBJ2-3	TGTGCCAGCAGTACCTTTGGTACGCAGTATTTT	CASSTFGTQYF
few	TRBV5-4	NA	TRBJ2-7	TGTGCCAGCAGCTCCTCGGACCGATACGAGCAGTACTTC	CASSSSDRYEQYF
NA	TRBV7-6	TRBD2	TRBJ2-2	TGTGCCAGCAGCTTAGGACTAGCGGGGTATAGGAACACCGGGGAGCTGTTTTTT	CASSLGLAGYRNTGELFF
few	TRBV18	TRBD1	TRBJ1-5	TGTGCCAGCTCGCCAACAGGGGTGAGTCAGCCCCAGCATTTT	CASSPTGVSQPQHF
many	TRBV7-3	TRBD1	TRBJ2-1	TGTGCCAGCAGCTTAAGCCAGGGGGTCTCCAATGAGCAGTTCTTC	CASSLSQGVSNEQFF
many	TRBV12-5	TRBD1	TRBJ1-1	TGTGCTAGTGGTGTCGACAGGGCCACTGAAGCTTTCTTT	CASGVDRATEAFF
NA	TRBV7-6	NA	TRBJ1-1	TGTGCCAGCAGCTCCCCCGCTTCCCTGAACACTGAAGCTTTCTTT	CASSSPASLNTEAFF
NA	TRBV7-9	NA	TRBJ2-4	TGTGCCAGCAACCTAGTTCCGGAAAACATTCAGTACTTC	CASNLVPENIQYF
many	TRBV5-6	NA	TRBJ1-1	TGTGCCAGCAGCTTGGAAGGGAACACTGAAGCTTTCTTT	CASSLEGNTEAFF
medium-sized	TRBV6-2/TRBV6-3	NA	TRBJ2-1	TGTGCCAGCAGCTCGACCTGGCAACTCGGAGGGAATGAGCAGTTCTTC	CASSSTWQLGGNEQFF
NA	TRBV7-2	TRBD2	TRBJ2-3	TGTGCCAGCAGCACGACTAGCGGGGGCACAGATACGCAGTATTTT	CASSTTSGGTDTQYF
NA	TRBV20-1	TRBD2	TRBJ2-1	TGCAGTGCTAAGCTACTAGCGGGGAGCCGTGGGAATGAGCAGTTCTTC	CSAKLLAGSRGNEQFF
NA	TRBV21-1	NA	TRBJ1-4	TGTGCCAGCAGCGCTACCGGGAATGAAAAACTGTTTTTT	CASSATGNEKLFF
few	TRBV12-3/TRBV12-4	TRBD1	TRBJ2-2	TGTGCCAGCAGTTTAGGAGGGGGCCTCCTGGGGAACGGGGAGCTGTTTTTT	CASSLGGGLLGNGELFF
many	TRBV19	TRBD1	TRBJ1-5	TGTGCCAGTAGTATAACCAGGGGGCCATCAGGCAATCAGCCCCAGCATTTT	CASSITRGPSGNQPQHF
NA	TRBV11-2	NA	TRBJ2-7	TGTGCCAGCAGCTTAATGGCGGTCCCCGGCTACGAGCAGTACTTC	CASSLMAVPGYEQYF
many	TRBV7-2	NA	TRBJ2-7	TGTGCCAGCAGCCCCTCACCCTCCTACGAGCAGTACTTC	CASSPSPSYEQYF
few	TRBV7-9	NA	TRBJ2-1	TGTGCCAGCAGCATGATCGGGAATGAGCAGTTCTTC	CASSMIGNEQFF
NA	TRBV7-2	NA	TRBJ2-3	TGTGCCAGCAGCTTAGATGGGACATCAGATACGCAGTATTTT	CASSLDGTSDTQYF
few	TRBV18	TRBD1	TRBJ2-7	TGTGCCAGCTCACCACGGGAGACAGGGGGCCACGAGCAGTACTTC	CASSPRETGGHEQYF
few	TRBV9	TRBD1	TRBJ1-1	TGTGCCAGCAGCGTGACAGGGAGTACGGGCCCGCTAGAAGTTTTCTTT	CASSVTGSTGPLEVFF
medium-sized	TRBV7-8	NA	TRBJ1-4	TGTGCCAGCAGCTTGGATTCCCTTTATACCGCCCTTAGGCTTAATGAAAAACTGTTTTTT	CASSLDSLYTALRLNEKLFF
few	TRBV2	NA	TRBJ1-4	TGTGCCAGCAGTGACAGGGGCGGTGGAACTAATGAAAAACTGTTTTTT	CASSDRGGGTNEKLFF
NA	TRBV7-8	NA	TRBJ1-1	TGTGCCAGCAGCTTATATGTGATGAACACTGAAGCTTTCTTT	CASSLYVMNTEAFF
NA	TRBV4-2	TRBD2	TRBJ2-5	TGTGCCAGCAGCCAATCTAATCGGGGGGAAGACCAGTACTTC	CASSQSNRGEDQYF
many	TRBV10-3	NA	TRBJ1-1	TGTGCCATCAGTGAAAACAGGGAGAGCCCTGAAGCTTTCTTT	CAISENRESPEAFF
NA	TRBV18	TRBD1	TRBJ2-1	TGTGCCAGCTCACCTAATCTCGACAGGGGAGACTACAATGAGCAGTTCTTC	CASSPNLDRGDYNEQFF
NA	TRBV5-4	TRBD2	TRBJ2-5	TGTGCCAGCAGCAATGGTGACCTAGCGGGGGACCAAGAGACCCAGTACTTC	CASSNGDLAGDQETQYF